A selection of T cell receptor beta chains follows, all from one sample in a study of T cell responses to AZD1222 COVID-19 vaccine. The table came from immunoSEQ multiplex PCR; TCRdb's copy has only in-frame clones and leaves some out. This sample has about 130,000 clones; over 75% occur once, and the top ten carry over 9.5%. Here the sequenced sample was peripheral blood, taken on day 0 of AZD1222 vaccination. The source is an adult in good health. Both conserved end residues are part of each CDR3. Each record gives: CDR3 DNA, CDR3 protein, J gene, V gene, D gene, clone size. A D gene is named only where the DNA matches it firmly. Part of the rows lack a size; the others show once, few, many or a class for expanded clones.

TGTGCCAGCAGCTCCAGACAGGGGGCGCGGAATCAGCCCCAGCATTTT CASSSRQGARNQPQHF TRBJ1-5 TRBV27 TRBD1 .
. CASRVGTGAPPDF TRBJ2-7 TRBV5-1 . .
TGTGCCAGCAGTTTATCTCAGGGGGCGAGGGAGCAGTACTTC CASSLSQGAREQYF TRBJ2-7 TRBV28 TRBD1 .
TGCGCCAGCAGGGCTAGAAGGGGCGCAGAGGAGACCCAGTACTTC CASRARRGAEETQYF TRBJ2-5 TRBV5-1 . .
TGTGCCAGCAGCTTAGCAGGGACAGGGCAAACCTACGAGCAGTACTTC CASSLAGTGQTYEQYF TRBJ2-7 TRBV7-8 TRBD1 few
TGTGCCAGCAGTGAAAAGACAGGGCGGTACGAGCAGTACTTC CASSEKTGRYEQYF TRBJ2-7 TRBV2 TRBD1 .
TGCGCCAGCAGCTGGGAGGGGACCGGAGTCTCCTACGAGCAGTACTTC CASSWEGTGVSYEQYF TRBJ2-7 TRBV5-1 TRBD2 .
TGTGCCAGCAGTCGGGACCGAAATTATCATGGCTACACCTTC CASSRDRNYHGYTF TRBJ1-2 TRBV6-1 . .
TGTGCCAGCTCACCACCGGGTAGTGGGGAGCAGTACTTC CASSPPGSGEQYF TRBJ2-7 TRBV18 . once
TGTGCCAGCAGTTCCTCGGGGGAGCAGTACTTC CASSSSGEQYF TRBJ2-7 TRBV11-2 . .
TGTGCCAGCAGCAAACGAGGGGAGCAGTACTTC CASSKRGEQYF TRBJ2-7 TRBV21-1 . .
TGCGCCAGCAGCTTGGAAGGGAGCTCCTATAATTCACCCCTCCACTTT CASSLEGSSYNSPLHF TRBJ1-6 TRBV5-1 . .
TGTGCCAGCAGTTACAGGGGGCCGCGAGGCTACACCTTC CASSYRGPRGYTF TRBJ1-2 TRBV28 TRBD1 .
TGTGCCAGCAGTTTCCCCGGGGTGTATAGCAATCAGCCCCAGCATTTT CASSFPGVYSNQPQHF TRBJ1-5 TRBV28 . .
TGTGCCAGCAGCCTAATAAAGGGGCTGTACAATGAGCAGTTCTTC CASSLIKGLYNEQFF TRBJ2-1 TRBV3-1/TRBV3-2 . .
TGTGCCAGCAGCGCTACGGAGTTCGCCGGGGAGCTGTTTTTT CASSATEFAGELFF TRBJ2-2 TRBV6-4 . .
TGTGCCAGCAGTAATCAGAAGAAAAACACCGGGGAGCTGTTTTTT CASSNQKKNTGELFF TRBJ2-2 TRBV27 . .
TGTGCCACCAGCAGAGCGGACAGGGTTTTTGGCTACACCTTC CATSRADRVFGYTF TRBJ1-2 TRBV15 TRBD1 .
TGTGCCAGCAGCTTGCAAAGCTCCTACAATGAGCAGTTCTTC CASSLQSSYNEQFF TRBJ2-1 TRBV5-4 . .
TGTGCCTGGACGCAGGTAGGGGACATTCAGTACTTC CAWTQVGDIQYF TRBJ2-4 TRBV30 . .
TGTGCCAGCAGTGCACACCCGGGACAGGGGGCGTACGAGCAGTACTTC CASSAHPGQGAYEQYF TRBJ2-7 TRBV2 TRBD1 .
TGTGCCAGCAGCTTAGAGGGGACCGGGGAGCTGTTTTTT CASSLEGTGELFF TRBJ2-2 TRBV7-3 . .
TGTGCCAGCTCACACACCGGGACAGGGGCTGGAAACACCATATATTTT CASSHTGTGAGNTIYF TRBJ1-3 TRBV18 TRBD1 .
TGTGCCAGCAGCTCCAGCGGCTACGAGCAGTACTTC CASSSSGYEQYF TRBJ2-7 TRBV7-9 . once
TGCAGCGTTGTAGAGTCAGGGAGATCCAATCAGCCCCAGCATTTT CSVVESGRSNQPQHF TRBJ1-5 TRBV29-1 . .
TGTGCCAGCAGTGTGGACAACCCTACCTATAATTCACCCCTCCACTTT CASSVDNPTYNSPLHF TRBJ1-6 TRBV25-1 . .
TGTGCCAGCAGCTTATCGGGGGGGAGCACAGATACGCAGTATTTT CASSLSGGSTDTQYF TRBJ2-3 TRBV7-3 TRBD2 .
TGTGCCAGCAGTAAACTAGCGGGGCCCATCACTGAGCAGTTCTTC CASSKLAGPITEQFF TRBJ2-1 TRBV27 TRBD2 .
TGTGCCAGCAGTGAATATCGTCAGTATGGCAATCAGCCCCAGCATTTT CASSEYRQYGNQPQHF TRBJ1-5 TRBV2 . .
TGTGCCAGCAGCTTAGTTGGGGGAGGAAACACCATATATTTT CASSLVGGGNTIYF TRBJ1-3 TRBV7-2 . .
TGTGCCAGCAGCCTTGGTAGTATCACTGAAGCTTTCTTT CASSLGSITEAFF TRBJ1-1 TRBV5-6 . .
TGTGCCAGCAGTGACCTTAGCGGGGGGAAGGAAGAGACCCAGTACTTC CASSDLSGGKEETQYF TRBJ2-5 TRBV25-1 TRBD2 .
TGTGCCAGCAGCTTAGAGGCCCGCTACTATGGCTACACCTTC CASSLEARYYGYTF TRBJ1-2 TRBV13 . .
TGCAGCGGCCAAGGGATAGCGGGGGGGGGCACAGATACGCAGTATTTT CSGQGIAGGGTDTQYF TRBJ2-3 TRBV29-1 TRBD2 .
TGCGCCAGCAGCTTCGGTGGGAGCGGCATTGGGGGCTACACCTTC CASSFGGSGIGGYTF TRBJ1-2 TRBV5-1 . .
TGTGCCAGCAGCGTTTCTCCAGGGGTGGCCAATGGCTACACCTTC CASSVSPGVANGYTF TRBJ1-2 TRBV9 . .
TGTGCCTGGAGTGTGGGAGTATACGAGCAGTACTTC CAWSVGVYEQYF TRBJ2-7 TRBV30 . few
TGCGCCAGCAGCGCCGTGGGCGGCGGGTACGAGCAGTACTTC CASSAVGGGYEQYF TRBJ2-7 TRBV5-1 . .
TGTGCCAGCAGCTTATGGGCTAGCGGGGGGAGAAACAATGAGCAGTTCTTC CASSLWASGGRNNEQFF TRBJ2-1 TRBV7-8 TRBD2 .
TGTGCCAGCAGCTTTTTGACTAGCCTCTACAATGAGCAGTTCTTC CASSFLTSLYNEQFF TRBJ2-1 TRBV7-2 TRBD2 .
TGTGCCAGCAGCGCGACAGCTCTGCCTAATGAAAAACTGTTTTTT CASSATALPNEKLFF TRBJ1-4 TRBV9 . .
TGTGCCAGTACTGACAGGGCCACTTCCTACGAGCAGTACTTC CASTDRATSYEQYF TRBJ2-7 TRBV7-2 TRBD1 .